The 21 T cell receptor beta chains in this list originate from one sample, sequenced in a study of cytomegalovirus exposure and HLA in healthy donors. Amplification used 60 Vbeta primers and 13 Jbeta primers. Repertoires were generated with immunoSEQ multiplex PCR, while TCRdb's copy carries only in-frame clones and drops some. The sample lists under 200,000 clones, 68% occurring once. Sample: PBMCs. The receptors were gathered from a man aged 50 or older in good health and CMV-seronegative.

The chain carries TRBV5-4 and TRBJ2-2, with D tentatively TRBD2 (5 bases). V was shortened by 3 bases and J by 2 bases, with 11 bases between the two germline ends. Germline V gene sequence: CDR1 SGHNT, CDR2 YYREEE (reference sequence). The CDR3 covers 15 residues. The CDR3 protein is CASSYWEPNTGELFF. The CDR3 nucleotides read TGTGCCAGCAGCTATTGGGAGCCCAACACCGGGGAGCTGTTTTTT.

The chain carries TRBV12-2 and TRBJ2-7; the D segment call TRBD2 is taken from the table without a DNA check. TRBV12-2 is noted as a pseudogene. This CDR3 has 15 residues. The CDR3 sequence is CASRPRDFSSYEQYF. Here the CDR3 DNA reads TGTGCAAGTCGCCCCAGGGACTTCTCCTCCTACGAGCAGTACTTC.

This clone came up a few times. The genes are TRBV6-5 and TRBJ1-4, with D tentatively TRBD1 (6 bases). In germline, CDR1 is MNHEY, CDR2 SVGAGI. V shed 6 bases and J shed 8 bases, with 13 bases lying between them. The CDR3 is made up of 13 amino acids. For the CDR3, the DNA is TGTGCCAGCAGACCCATTAGGGGGGAAAAACTGTTTTTT. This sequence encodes CASRPIRGEKLFF.

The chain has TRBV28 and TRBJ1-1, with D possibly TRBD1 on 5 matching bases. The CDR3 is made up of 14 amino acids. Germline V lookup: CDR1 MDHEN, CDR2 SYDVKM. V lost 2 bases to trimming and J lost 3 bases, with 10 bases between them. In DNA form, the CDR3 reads TGTGCCAGCAGTTTACCTACCAGGGACACTGAAGCTTTCTTT. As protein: CASSLPTRDTEAFF.

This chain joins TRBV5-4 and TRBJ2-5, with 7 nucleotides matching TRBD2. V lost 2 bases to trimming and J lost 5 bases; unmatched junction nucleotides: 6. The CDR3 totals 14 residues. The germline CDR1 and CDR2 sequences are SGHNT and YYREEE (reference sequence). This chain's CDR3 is CASSLKLGGETQYF. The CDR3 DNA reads TGTGCCAGCAGCTTAAAACTGGGAGGGGAGACCCAGTACTTC.

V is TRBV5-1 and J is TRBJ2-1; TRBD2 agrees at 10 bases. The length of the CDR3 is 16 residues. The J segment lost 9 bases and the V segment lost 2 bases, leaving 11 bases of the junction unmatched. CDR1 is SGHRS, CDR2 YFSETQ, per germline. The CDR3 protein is CASSFPSSGGAGEQFF. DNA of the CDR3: TGCGCCAGCAGCTTCCCAAGCAGCGGGGGGGCGGGTGAGCAGTTCTTC.

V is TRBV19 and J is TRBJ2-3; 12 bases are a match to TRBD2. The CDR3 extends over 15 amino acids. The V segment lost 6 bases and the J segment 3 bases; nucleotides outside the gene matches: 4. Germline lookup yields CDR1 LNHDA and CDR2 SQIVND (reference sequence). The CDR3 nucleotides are TGTGCCAGTAGCCCTAGCGGGGGGGCAACAGATACGCAGTATTTT. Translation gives CASSPSGGATDTQYF.

The CDR3 region is CASSIDAWDREDSPLHF. For the CDR3, the DNA is TGTGCCAGTAGTATAGATGCATGGGACAGAGAAGATTCACCCCTCCACTTT. The V call is TRBV19, the J call TRBJ1-6, with TRBD1 matching 7 bases. CDR3 length equals 17 residues. V trimming: 0 bases; J trimming: 8 bases; junction bases outside the gene matches: 10. CDR1 and CDR2 (germline): LNHDA, SQIVND (reference sequence). Complete variable domain (other parts from reference TRBV19 and TRBJ1-6): DGGITQSPKYLFRKEGQNVTLSCEQNLNHDAMYWYRQDPGQGLRLIYYSQIVNDFQKGDIAEGYSVSREKKESFPLTVTSAQKNPTAFYLCASSIDAWDREDSPLHFGNGTRLTVT.

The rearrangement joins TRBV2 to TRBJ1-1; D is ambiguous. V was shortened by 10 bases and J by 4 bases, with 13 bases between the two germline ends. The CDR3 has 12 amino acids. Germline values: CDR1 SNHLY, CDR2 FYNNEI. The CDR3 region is CATRSLGTEAFF. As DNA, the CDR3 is TGTGCCACTAGGTCCCTCGGCACTGAAGCTTTCTTT.

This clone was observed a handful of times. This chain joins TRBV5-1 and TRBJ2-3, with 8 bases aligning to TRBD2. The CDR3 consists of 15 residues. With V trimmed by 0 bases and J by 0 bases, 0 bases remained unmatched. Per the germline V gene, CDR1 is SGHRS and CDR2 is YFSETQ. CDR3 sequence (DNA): TGCGCCAGCAGCTTGGGCGGGGGGAGCACAGATACGCAGTATTTT. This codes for CASSLGGGSTDTQYF.

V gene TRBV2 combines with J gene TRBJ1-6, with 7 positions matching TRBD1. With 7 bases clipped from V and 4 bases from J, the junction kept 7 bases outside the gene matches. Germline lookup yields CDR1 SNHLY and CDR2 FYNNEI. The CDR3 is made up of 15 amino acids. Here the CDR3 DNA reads TGTGCCAGCACCCCGGGACAGCAATATAATTCACCCCTCCACTTT. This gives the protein CASTPGQQYNSPLHF.

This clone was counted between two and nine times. The CDR3 region is CASSLGQVGTDTQYF. The DNA of the CDR3 is TGTGCCAGCAGCTTAGGACAGGTGGGCACAGATACGCAGTATTTT. V and J are TRBV11-1 and TRBJ2-3; perhaps TRBD1 as D (6 bases). Trimming pared 1 base from V and 1 base from J, leaving 9 bases between. CDR3 length: 15 amino acids. Per the germline V gene, CDR1 is SGHAT and CDR2 is FQDESV (reference sequence).

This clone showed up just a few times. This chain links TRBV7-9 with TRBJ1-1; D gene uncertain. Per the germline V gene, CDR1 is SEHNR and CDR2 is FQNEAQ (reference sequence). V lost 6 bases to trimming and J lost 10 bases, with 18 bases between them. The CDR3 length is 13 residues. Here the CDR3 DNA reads TGTGCCAGCAGACTCGACATGCCTGGGCCAGCTTTCTTT. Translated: CASRLDMPGPAFF. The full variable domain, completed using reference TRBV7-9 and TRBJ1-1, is DTGVSQNPRHKITKRGQNVTFRCDPISEHNRLYWYRQTLGQGPEFLTYFQNEAQLEKSRLLSDRFSAERPKGSFSTLEIQRTEQGDSAMYLCASRLDMPGPAFFGQGTRLTVV.

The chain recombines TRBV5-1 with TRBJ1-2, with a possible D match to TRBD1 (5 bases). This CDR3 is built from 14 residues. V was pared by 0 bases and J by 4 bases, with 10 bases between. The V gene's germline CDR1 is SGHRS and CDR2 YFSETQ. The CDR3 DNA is TGCGCCAGCAGCTTGGTTCAGGGTGCCTATGGCTACACCTTC. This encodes CASSLVQGAYGYTF.

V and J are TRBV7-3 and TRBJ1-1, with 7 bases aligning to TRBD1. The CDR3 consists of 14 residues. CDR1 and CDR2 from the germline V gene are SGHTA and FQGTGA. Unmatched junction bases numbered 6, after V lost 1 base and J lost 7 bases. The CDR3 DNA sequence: TGTGCCAGCAGCTTAATCGGGACAGTCGGTGAAGCTTTCTTT. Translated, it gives CASSLIGTVGEAFF.

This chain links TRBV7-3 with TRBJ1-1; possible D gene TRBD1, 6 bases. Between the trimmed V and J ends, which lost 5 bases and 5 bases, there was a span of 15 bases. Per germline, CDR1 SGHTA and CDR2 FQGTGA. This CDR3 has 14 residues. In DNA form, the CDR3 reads TGTGCCAGCAGCCAGTGGGGACAAGGTACTGAAGCTTTCTTT. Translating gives CASSQWGQGTEAFF.

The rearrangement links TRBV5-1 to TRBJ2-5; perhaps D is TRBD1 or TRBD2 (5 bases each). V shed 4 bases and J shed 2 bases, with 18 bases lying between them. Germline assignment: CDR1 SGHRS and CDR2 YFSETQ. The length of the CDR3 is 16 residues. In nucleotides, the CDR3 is TGCGCCAGCAGCCTGGGGCCCCTGACTATTCAAGAGACCCAGTACTTC. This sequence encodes CASSLGPLTIQETQYF.

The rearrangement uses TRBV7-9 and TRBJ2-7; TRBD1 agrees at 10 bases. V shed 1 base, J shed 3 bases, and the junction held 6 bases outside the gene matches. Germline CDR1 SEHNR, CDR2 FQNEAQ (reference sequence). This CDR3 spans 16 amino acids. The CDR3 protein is CASSLGTGQGIYEQYF. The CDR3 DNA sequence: TGTGCCAGCAGCTTAGGAACGGGACAGGGGATCTACGAGCAGTACTTC.

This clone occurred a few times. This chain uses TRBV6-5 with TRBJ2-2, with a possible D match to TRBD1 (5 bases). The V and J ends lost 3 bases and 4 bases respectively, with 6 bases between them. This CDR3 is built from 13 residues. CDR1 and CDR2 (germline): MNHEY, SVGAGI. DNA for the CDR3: TGTGCCAGCAGTTATGACAGCACCGGGGAGCTGTTTTTT. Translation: CASSYDSTGELFF.

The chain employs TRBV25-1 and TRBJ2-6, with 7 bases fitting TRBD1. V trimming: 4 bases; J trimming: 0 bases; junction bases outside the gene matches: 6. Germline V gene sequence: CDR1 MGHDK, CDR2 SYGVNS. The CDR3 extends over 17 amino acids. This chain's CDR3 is CASSGQGSGSGANVLTF. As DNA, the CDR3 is TGTGCCAGCAGTGGACAGGGAAGCGGCTCTGGGGCCAACGTCCTGACTTTC.

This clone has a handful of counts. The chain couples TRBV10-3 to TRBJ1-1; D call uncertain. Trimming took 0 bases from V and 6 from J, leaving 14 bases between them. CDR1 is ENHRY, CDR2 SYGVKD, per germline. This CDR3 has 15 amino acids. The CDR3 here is CAISESMVGGAEAFF. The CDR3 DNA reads TGTGCCATCAGTGAGTCGATGGTAGGAGGAGCTGAAGCTTTCTTT.